In this sample, the clone carrying this TCR beta chain turned up many times. As yet, its antigen is unknown. This entry is derived from a study of Graves' ophthalmopathy and Graves' hyperthyroidism. The authors amplified TCR beta CDR3 regions from RNA transcripts. First-round RT-PCR employed HTBI primers, with a second-round multiplex PCR after it. TCRdb recomputed calls from the multiplex PCR reads with MiXCR, one row per CDR3 protein. The sample includes 400,000 or so distinct CDR3 sequences, 17% of them seen just once. Study-level results: Blood also carried most expanded thyroid clonotypes exceeding 0.001 frequency.

Germline V lookup: CDR1 MNHEY, CDR2 SVGEGT. V shed 0 bases and J shed 9 bases, with 8 bases lying between them. This CDR3 has 12 residues. The hyperthyroidism patients had a new diagnosis of under 2 months' duration and were aged 18 to 65. Establishment of the diagnosis relied upon clinical symptoms, serum thyroxine, TRAb, thyroid ultrasound and orbital computed tomography. Input material: peripheral blood. This receptor was taken from an adult woman with stable Graves' hyperthyroidism. V usage is TRBV6-2 or TRBV6-3 and J usage is TRBJ2-5, with a weak D call TRBD2 (5 bases). The CDR3 is CASSYSPGSQYF. The CDR3, as DNA: TGTGCCAGCAGTTACTCCCCGGGGTCCCAGTACTTC.